The 2 T cell receptor beta chains in this list originate from one sample, sequenced in a study of T cells in Graves' hyperthyroidism and ophthalmopathy. Amplification targeted TCR beta CDR3 regions from RNA transcripts. An initial round of RT-PCR targeting the TCR CDR3 relied on the HTBI primer set. TCRdb reprocessed the multiplex PCR reads with MiXCR, giving one entry per CDR3 protein. This sample has roughly 500,000 distinct CDR3 sequences; 35% to 50% occur once, and the top ten carry 44%. Sequencing used peripheral blood or thyroid tissue (not recorded which). The source is an adult woman with Graves' disease, either hyperthyroidism or ophthalmopathy (not recorded which).

V is TRBV30 and J is TRBJ1-5; tentative D call: TRBD1 (6 bases). In germline, CDR1 is GTSNPN, CDR2 SVGIG (reference sequence). With 2 bases removed from V and 2 bases from J, the gap between germline ends came to 25 bases. CDR3 length equals 19 residues. The CDR3 coding sequence is TGTGCCTGGAGTCCCCGGGACAAGGGATTTTATATCGGCAATCAGCCCCAGCATTTT. Translation gives CAWSPRDKGFYIGNQPQHF.

The chain has TRBV20-1 and TRBJ2-5, with D maybe TRBD2 (5 bases). The V and J ends lost 1 base and 10 bases respectively, with 7 bases between them. CDR1 and CDR2 (germline): DFQATT, SNEGSKA (reference sequence). This CDR3 is 10 amino acids long. CDR3 protein: CSARAGNQYF. In DNA, the CDR3 is TGCAGTGCTAGAGCCGGGAACCAGTACTTC.